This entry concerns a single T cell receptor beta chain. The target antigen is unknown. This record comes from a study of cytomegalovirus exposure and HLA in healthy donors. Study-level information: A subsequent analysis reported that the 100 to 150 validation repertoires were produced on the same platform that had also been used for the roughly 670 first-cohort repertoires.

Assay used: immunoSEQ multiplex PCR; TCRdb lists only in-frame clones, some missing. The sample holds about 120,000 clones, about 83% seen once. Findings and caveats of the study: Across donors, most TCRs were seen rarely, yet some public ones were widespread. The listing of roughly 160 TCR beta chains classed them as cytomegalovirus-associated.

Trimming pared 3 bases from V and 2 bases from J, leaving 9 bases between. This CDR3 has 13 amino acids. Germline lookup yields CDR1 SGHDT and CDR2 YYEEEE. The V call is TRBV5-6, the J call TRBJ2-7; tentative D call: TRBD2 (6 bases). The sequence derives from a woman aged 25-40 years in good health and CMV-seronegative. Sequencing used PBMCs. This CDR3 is CASSYGGPYEQYF. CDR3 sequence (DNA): TGTGCCAGCAGCTACGGGGGACCCTACGAGCAGTACTTC.